These T cell receptor beta chains were read from a single sample in a study of OX40 agonist ivuxolimab in advanced cancers. The repertoire was sequenced with immunoSEQ multiplex PCR; TCRdb's copy has only in-frame clones and lacks some. Among approximately 82,000 clones listed, 88% were seen once. The specimen comprised CD4+ or CD8+ T cells sorted from blood, sampled in a trial of the OX40 agonist ivuxolimab. These receptor sequences come from an adult with an advanced solid tumor such as melanoma, head and neck, liver or kidney cancer. CDR3s include the opening cysteine and the closing phenylalanine or tryptophan. D genes are given only for firm matches. Expanded clones are given a class, and other clones once, few, many or no size at all.

v_call: TRBV6-1
clone_size: few
d_call: NA
j_call: TRBJ1-2
cdr3_aa: CASSEVGQGRGYTF
cdr3_nt: TGTGCCAGCAGTGAAGTGGGCCAGGGTCGGGGCTACACCTTC

v_call: TRBV29-1
clone_size: NA
d_call: NA
j_call: TRBJ2-2
cdr3_aa: CSALLGSGELFF
cdr3_nt: TGCAGCGCATTACTAGGGTCCGGGGAGCTGTTTTTT

v_call: TRBV10-1
clone_size: few
d_call: NA
j_call: TRBJ2-2
cdr3_aa: CASSRDTNTGELFF
cdr3_nt: TGCGCCAGCAGTAGGGACACGAACACCGGGGAGCTGTTTTTT

v_call: TRBV7-9
clone_size: NA
d_call: NA
j_call: TRBJ2-1
cdr3_aa: CASSLRLSAKQFF
cdr3_nt: TGTGCCAGCAGCTTACGGTTAAGTGCGAAGCAGTTCTTC

v_call: TRBV11-2
clone_size: NA
d_call: NA
j_call: TRBJ2-5
cdr3_aa: CASSFGGSETQYF
cdr3_nt: TGTGCCAGCAGCTTCGGGGGCTCGGAGACCCAGTACTTC

v_call: TRBV5-1
clone_size: NA
d_call: TRBD1
j_call: TRBJ1-2
cdr3_aa: CASSLAGQDYGYTF
cdr3_nt: TGCGCCAGCAGCTTGGCCGGACAGGACTATGGCTACACCTTC

v_call: TRBV6-4
clone_size: NA
d_call: NA
j_call: TRBJ2-7
cdr3_aa: CASDTGTSYEQYF
cdr3_nt: TGTGCCAGTGACACAGGGACCTCCTACGAGCAGTACTTC

v_call: TRBV6-1
clone_size: NA
d_call: NA
j_call: TRBJ1-5
cdr3_aa: CASTVTGQPQHF
cdr3_nt: TGTGCCAGCACCGTAACAGGTCAGCCCCAGCATTTT

v_call: TRBV15
clone_size: NA
d_call: NA
j_call: TRBJ1-2
cdr3_aa: CATSRDRSTAYGYTF
cdr3_nt: TGTGCCACCAGCAGAGATAGAAGCACAGCCTATGGCTACACCTTC

v_call: TRBV7-2
clone_size: NA
d_call: TRBD2
j_call: TRBJ2-1
cdr3_aa: CASSLAPSGLVGYNEQFF
cdr3_nt: TGTGCCAGCAGCTTAGCTCCTAGCGGGTTAGTGGGTTACAATGAGCAGTTCTTC

v_call: TRBV11-1
clone_size: NA
d_call: TRBD1
j_call: TRBJ2-3
cdr3_aa: CASSPPRTGSTDTQYF
cdr3_nt: TGTGCCAGCAGCCCTCCTCGGACAGGGAGCACAGATACGCAGTATTTT

v_call: TRBV5-6
clone_size: once
d_call: NA
j_call: TRBJ1-5
cdr3_aa: CASSLGSSGQPQHF
cdr3_nt: TGTGCCAGCAGCTTAGGATCATCGGGACAGCCCCAGCATTTT

v_call: TRBV30
clone_size: NA
d_call: NA
j_call: TRBJ2-1
cdr3_aa: CAWMEEREQFF
cdr3_nt: TGTGCCTGGATGGAAGAGAGGGAGCAGTTCTTC

v_call: TRBV2
clone_size: once
d_call: NA
j_call: TRBJ2-1
cdr3_aa: CASKDSYNEQFF
cdr3_nt: TGTGCCAGCAAGGACTCCTACAATGAGCAGTTCTTC

v_call: TRBV19
clone_size: NA
d_call: TRBD1
j_call: TRBJ1-2
cdr3_aa: CASSPGGGVKNGYTF
cdr3_nt: TGTGCCAGTAGTCCAGGGGGAGGGGTTAAGAATGGCTACACCTTC

v_call: TRBV13
clone_size: NA
d_call: TRBD1
j_call: TRBJ1-1
cdr3_aa: CASSLTGVMNTEAFF
cdr3_nt: TGTGCCAGCAGCTTAACAGGGGTCATGAACACTGAAGCTTTCTTT

v_call: TRBV7-3
clone_size: once
d_call: NA
j_call: TRBJ1-1
cdr3_aa: CASSLSHGTEAFF
cdr3_nt: TGTGCCAGCAGCTTAAGTCACGGCACTGAAGCTTTCTTT

v_call: TRBV19
clone_size: few
d_call: NA
j_call: TRBJ2-7
cdr3_aa: CASSKSRYYEQYF
cdr3_nt: TGTGCCAGTAGTAAAAGCCGATACTACGAGCAGTACTTC

v_call: TRBV6-1
clone_size: once
d_call: NA
j_call: TRBJ2-2
cdr3_aa: CASRENAGELFF
cdr3_nt: TGTGCCAGCAGGGAGAATGCCGGGGAGCTGTTTTTT

v_call: TRBV19
clone_size: NA
d_call: NA
j_call: TRBJ2-6
cdr3_aa: CASSMSSGPSGANVLTF
cdr3_nt: TGTGCCAGTAGTATGAGTAGCGGCCCCTCTGGGGCCAACGTCCTGACTTTC

v_call: TRBV19
clone_size: NA
d_call: NA
j_call: TRBJ1-4
cdr3_aa: CASSIGREPLEKLFF
cdr3_nt: TGTGCCAGTAGCATCGGCAGAGAACCCCTTGAAAAACTGTTTTTT

v_call: TRBV10-2
clone_size: NA
d_call: TRBD2
j_call: TRBJ2-5
cdr3_aa: CASSLSGGGETQYF
cdr3_nt: TGCGCCAGCAGTTTAAGCGGGGGTGGAGAGACCCAGTACTTC

v_call: TRBV5-1
clone_size: NA
d_call: NA
j_call: TRBJ2-3
cdr3_aa: CASRPGIVTDTQYF
cdr3_nt: TGCGCCAGCAGGCCCGGGATCGTCACAGATACGCAGTATTTT

v_call: TRBV4-1
clone_size: NA
d_call: NA
j_call: TRBJ2-1
cdr3_aa: CASSHHVQRGGIGLDEQFF
cdr3_nt: TGCGCCAGCAGCCATCATGTACAACGGGGCGGGATTGGTTTGGATGAGCAGTTCTTC

v_call: TRBV19
clone_size: NA
d_call: NA
j_call: TRBJ2-2
cdr3_aa: CASNSQPNTGELFF
cdr3_nt: TGTGCCAGTAACTCACAGCCGAACACCGGGGAGCTGTTTTTT

v_call: TRBV6-1
clone_size: NA
d_call: TRBD2
j_call: TRBJ2-7
cdr3_aa: CAIKSNSGSTYEQYF
cdr3_nt: TGTGCCATAAAAAGTAATAGCGGGAGTACATACGAGCAGTACTTC